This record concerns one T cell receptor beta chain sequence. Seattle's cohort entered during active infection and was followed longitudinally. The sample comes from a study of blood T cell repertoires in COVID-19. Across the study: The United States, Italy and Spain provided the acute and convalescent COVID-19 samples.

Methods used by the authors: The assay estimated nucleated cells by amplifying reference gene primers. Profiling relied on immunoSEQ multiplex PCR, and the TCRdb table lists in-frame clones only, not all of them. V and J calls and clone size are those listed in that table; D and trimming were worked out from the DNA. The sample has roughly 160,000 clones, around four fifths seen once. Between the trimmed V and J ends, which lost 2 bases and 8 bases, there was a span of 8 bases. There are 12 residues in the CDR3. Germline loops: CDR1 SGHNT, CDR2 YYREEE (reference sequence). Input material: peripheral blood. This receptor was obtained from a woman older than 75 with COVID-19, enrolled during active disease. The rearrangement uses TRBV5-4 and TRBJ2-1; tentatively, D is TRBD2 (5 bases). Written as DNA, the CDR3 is TGTGCCAGCAGCTTCGGACTTTATGAGCAGTTCTTC. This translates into CASSFGLYEQFF. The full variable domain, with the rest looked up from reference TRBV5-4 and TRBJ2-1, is ETGVTQSPTHLIKTRGQQVTLRCSSQSGHNTVSWYQQALGQGPQFIFQYYREEENGRGNFPPRFSGLQFPNYSSELNVNALELDDSALYLCASSFGLYEQFFGPGTRLTVL.